This TCR beta chain was retrieved from a study of vaccination effects on CD4 cells after COVID-19. Method: immunoSEQ multiplex PCR; TCRdb's copy keeps in-frame clones and lacks some. Of 50,000 to 70,000 clones listed, under 85% are singletons. Once cultured for 9 to 11 days, the cells underwent separation to obtain CD4+ T cells. This CDR3 has 16 amino acids. Losses at the gene ends were 2 bases for V and 4 bases for J; bases not matched to a gene: 8. From germline, CDR1 is SGHNT and CDR2 YENEEA. With respect to this clone: Antigen: not known.

The material sequenced was CD4+ T cells from PBMCs cultured without peptide, taken before COVID-19 vaccination. The rearrangement joins TRBV11-3 to TRBJ2-1, with 7 bases identical to TRBD2. The clonotype was recovered from a human donor who had a prior SARS-CoV-2 infection. Here the CDR3 DNA reads TGTGCCAGCAGCTTAATAGGGACTATAGATTACAATGAGCAGTTCTTC. Translating gives CASSLIGTIDYNEQFF.